This T cell receptor (beta chain) derives from a study of CD8 T cells in ankylosing spondylitis. TCRdb redid the calling of the 5' RACE reads with MiXCR, one entry per CDR3 protein. The sample has 200,000 to 300,000 distinct CDR3 sequences; 8% to 9.5% are singletons. Germline assignment: CDR1 SGHAT and CDR2 FQNNGV. V lost 5 bases and J lost 3, with 14 bases in between. The CDR3 is 14 amino acids. The clonotype was recovered from a male donor with ankylosing spondylitis or in good health (not recorded which). Sample: blood, either unsorted or a sorted T cell fraction (not recorded which). The V gene is TRBV11-2, the J gene TRBJ2-7; a possible D gene is TRBD1 (5 bases). The CDR3 loop is CASSGLGRDYEQYF. DNA of the CDR3: TGTGCCAGCAGCGGCCTGGGCAGGGACTACGAGCAGTACTTC. The full variable domain, with the rest looked up from reference TRBV11-2 and TRBJ2-7, is EAGVAQSPRYKIIEKRQSVAFWCNPISGHATLYWYQQILGQGPKLLIQFQNNGVVDDSQLPKDRFSAERLKGVDSTLKIQPAKLEDSAVYLCASSGLGRDYEQYFGPGTRLTVT.